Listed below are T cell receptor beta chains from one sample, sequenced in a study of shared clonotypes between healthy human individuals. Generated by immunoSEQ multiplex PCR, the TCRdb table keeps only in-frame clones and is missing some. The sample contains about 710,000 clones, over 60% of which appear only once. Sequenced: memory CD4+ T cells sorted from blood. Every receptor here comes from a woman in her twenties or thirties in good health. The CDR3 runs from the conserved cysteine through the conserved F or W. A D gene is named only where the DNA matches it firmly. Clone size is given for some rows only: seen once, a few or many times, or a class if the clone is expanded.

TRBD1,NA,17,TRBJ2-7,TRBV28,CASSLRQGEPGGGEQYF,TGTGCCAGCAGTTTAAGACAGGGGGAGCCCGGAGGGGGCGAGCAGTACTTC
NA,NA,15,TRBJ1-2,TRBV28,CASSSFQGIVYGYTF,TGTGCCAGCAGTTCCTTCCAGGGTATCGTCTATGGCTACACCTTC
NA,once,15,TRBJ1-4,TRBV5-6,CASSRRTGAGEKLFF,TGTGCCAGCAGCCGCAGGACGGGGGCTGGAGAAAAACTGTTTTTT
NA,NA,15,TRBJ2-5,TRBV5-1,CASSSSGQKEETQYF,TGCGCCAGCAGCTCAAGCGGACAGAAAGAAGAGACCCAGTACTTC
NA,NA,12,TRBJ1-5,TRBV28,CASSLSGQPQHF,TGTGCCAGCAGTTTGAGTGGTCAGCCCCAGCATTTT
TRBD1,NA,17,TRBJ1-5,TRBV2,CASSRTQGGLSNQPQHF,TGTGCCAGCAGTCGCACCCAGGGGGGACTTAGCAATCAGCCCCAGCATTTT
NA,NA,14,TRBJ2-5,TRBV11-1,CASSSRTVQETQYF,TGTGCCAGCAGCTCGCGGACGGTGCAAGAGACCCAGTACTTC
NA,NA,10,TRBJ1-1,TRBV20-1,CSALKGYAFF,TGCAGTGCCCTGAAGGGCTATGCTTTCTTT
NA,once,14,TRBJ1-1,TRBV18,CASSPRVDGLEAFF,TGTGCCAGCTCACCACGGGTGGACGGACTTGAAGCTTTCTTT
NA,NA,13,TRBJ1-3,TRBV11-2,CASSPAGGNTIYF,TGTGCCAGCAGCCCTGCGGGTGGAAACACCATATATTTT
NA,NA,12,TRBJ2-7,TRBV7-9,CASTPPSREQYF,TGTGCCAGCACACCTCCTAGTCGGGAGCAGTACTTC
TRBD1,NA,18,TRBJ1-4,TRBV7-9,CASSQGTGGAGANEKLFF,TGTGCCAGCAGCCAAGGGACAGGGGGCGCGGGGGCTAATGAAAAACTGTTTTTT
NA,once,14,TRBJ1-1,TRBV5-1,CASSLYEENTEAFF,TGCGCCAGCAGCTTGTACGAGGAGAACACTGAAGCTTTCTTT
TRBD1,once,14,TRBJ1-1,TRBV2,CASSLTGGDTEAFF,TGTGCCAGCAGCTTGACAGGGGGCGATACTGAAGCTTTCTTT
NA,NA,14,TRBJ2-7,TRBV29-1,CSVVGVPNSYEQYF,TGCAGCGTTGTTGGGGTACCTAACTCCTACGAGCAGTACTTC
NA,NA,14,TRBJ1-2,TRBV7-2,CASSLDAGSGGYTF,TGTGCCAGCAGCTTAGACGCCGGAAGCGGTGGCTACACCTTC
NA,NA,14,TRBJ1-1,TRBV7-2,CASSLVGRHTEAFF,TGTGCCAGCAGCTTAGTCGGCCGGCACACTGAAGCTTTCTTT
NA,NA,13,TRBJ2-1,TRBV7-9,CASSLQEGSEQFF,TGTGCCAGCTCCCTCCAGGAGGGGTCTGAGCAGTTCTTC
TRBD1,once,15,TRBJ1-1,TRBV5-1,CASSSYQGGSTEAFF,TGCGCCAGCAGCTCATACCAGGGGGGGAGCACTGAAGCTTTCTTT
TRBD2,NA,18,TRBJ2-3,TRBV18,CASSLLLTTSGKTDTQYF,TGTGCCAGCTCACTTCTCCTAACGACTAGCGGGAAAACAGATACGCAGTATTTT
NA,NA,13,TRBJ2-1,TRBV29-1,CSVEIRILDEQFF,TGCAGCGTTGAAATTCGGATCCTGGATGAGCAGTTCTTC
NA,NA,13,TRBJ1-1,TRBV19,CASSRGRNTEAFF,TGTGCCAGTAGTAGGGGACGGAACACTGAAGCTTTCTTT